This passage covers 26 T cell receptor beta chains from one sample sequenced in a study of Ad26.COV2.S vaccination and SARS-CoV-2 variants. Treatment given: around 19 received Ad26.COV2.S at low or high dose, single or two shots; about 5 received placebo; per-sample allocation not given. The samples date from day 63 after the first vaccine or placebo injection. Repertoires were generated with immunoSEQ multiplex PCR, while TCRdb's copy carries only in-frame clones and drops some. Among about 350,000 clones, about 85% were seen once, and the ten largest hold around 3%. This specimen consisted of peripheral blood, obtained in a trial of Ad26.COV2.S vaccine versus placebo. The receptors stem from a person between 18 and 65 years old who received the Ad26.COV2.S COVID-19 vaccine or a placebo.

The rearrangement uses TRBV2 and TRBJ1-4; no definite D call. There are 15 residues in the CDR3. V was clipped by 4 bases and J by 3 bases, with 12 bases between them. CDR1 and CDR2 from the germline V gene are SNHLY and FYNNEI. CDR3 residues: CASSVLTGSNEKLFF. The CDR3 DNA is TGTGCCAGCAGTGTTCTTACGGGGTCTAATGAAAAACTGTTTTTT.

V gene TRBV3-1 (or the pseudogene TRBV3-2) combines with J gene TRBJ1-3; 7 bases are shared with TRBD1. The germline gives CDR1 LGHDT, CDR2 YNNKEL (reference sequence). The CDR3 loop spans 14 amino acids. The V gene end was trimmed by 3 bases and the J gene end by 8 bases; junction bases not matched to a gene: 7. The CDR3 sequence: CASSQRGQSYTIYF. CDR3 sequence (DNA): TGTGCCAGCAGCCAGAGGGGACAGTCGTACACCATATATTTT.

The chain links TRBV6-5 to TRBJ2-1; 7 positions match TRBD1. The germline gives CDR1 MNHEY, CDR2 SVGAGI. CDR3 length: 15 residues. J lost 8 bases, V lost 5 bases, and 12 bases had no gene match. The chain's CDR3 is CASSTGTASVYEQFF. As DNA, the CDR3 is TGTGCCAGCAGTACCGGGACAGCGTCCGTCTATGAGCAGTTCTTC.

The chain has TRBV5-1 and TRBJ2-5; D may be TRBD2 (5 bases). This CDR3 region has 15 residues. V lost 4 bases, J lost 3 bases, and 16 bases lay in between. Per the germline V gene, CDR1 is SGHRS and CDR2 is YFSETQ. The DNA of the CDR3 is TGCGCCAGCAGCCTGATAGTAGGGAGTAAAGAGACCCAGTACTTC. It specifies CASSLIVGSKETQYF. The variable domain in full, with the rest retrieved from reference TRBV5-1 and TRBJ2-5, is KAGVTQTPRYLIKTRGQQVTLSCSPISGHRSVSWYQQTPGQGLQFLFEYFSETQRNKGNFPGRFSGRQFSNSRSEMNVSTLELGDSALYLCASSLIVGSKETQYFGPGTRLLVL.

The chain carries TRBV11-2 and TRBJ2-2, with 7 positions matching TRBD2. Per germline, CDR1 SGHAT and CDR2 FQNNGV. CDR3 length equals 15 residues. V lost 4 bases and J lost 5; bases outside the gene matches: 7. The DNA for the CDR3 is TGTGCCAGCAGCTGGGCTAGCGGAAATACCGGGGAGCTGTTTTTT. Protein: CASSWASGNTGELFF.

The count of this clone is one. The chain uses TRBV7-9 and TRBJ2-7, with 10 bases identical to TRBD2. Germline V gene sequence: CDR1 SEHNR, CDR2 FQNEAQ (reference sequence). The CDR3 contains 15 residues. With V trimmed by 0 bases and J by 7 bases, 6 bases remained unmatched. In DNA, the CDR3 is TGTGCCAGCAGCTTAGCCACTAGCGGGAAAGGTGAGCAGTACTTC. Its protein is CASSLATSGKGEQYF.

The chain uses TRBV6-5 and TRBJ2-2, with D possibly matching TRBD1 (6 bases). V was pared by 4 bases and J by 4 bases, with 13 bases between. Germline loops: CDR1 MNHEY, CDR2 SVGAGI. The CDR3 sequence is 15 residues long. This CDR3 is CASSFGAGATGELFF. CDR3 nucleotides: TGTGCCAGCAGTTTTGGGGCAGGGGCCACCGGGGAGCTGTTTTTT.

This chain connects TRBV21-1 to TRBJ2-1; the table's D call, TRBD2, was not checked against the DNA. TRBV21-1 represents a pseudogene. The CDR3 has 18 residues. The CDR3 spells CASSARLAGGVSYNEQFF. The CDR3 DNA follows: TGTGCCAGCAGCGCCAGACTAGCGGGAGGGGTCTCCTACAATGAGCAGTTCTTC.

This chain links TRBV5-4 with TRBJ2-7; 9 bases are shared with TRBD1. Trimming cost V 4 bases and J 5 bases; bases outside gene matches: 16. Per the germline V gene, CDR1 is SGHNT and CDR2 is YYREEE (reference sequence). This CDR3 comprises 17 residues. CDR3 sequence: CASSPLPGTGISNEQYF. The CDR3 DNA follows: TGTGCCAGCAGCCCCTTACCCGGGACAGGGATTAGCAACGAGCAGTACTTC.

The V and J genes are TRBV6-5 and TRBJ2-7; D possibly matches TRBD1 or TRBD2 (5 bases each). The CDR3 runs to 16 residues. V was clipped by 0 bases and J by 7 bases, with 19 bases between them. Germline loops: CDR1 MNHEY, CDR2 SVGAGI. The CDR3 region is CASSYSVSGTQLEQYF. Here the CDR3 DNA reads TGTGCCAGCAGTTACTCCGTGTCAGGGACCCAGTTGGAGCAGTACTTC.

The V and J genes are TRBV5-4 and TRBJ1-6; the match to TRBD1 covers 7 bases. Unmatched junction bases numbered 10, after V lost 4 bases and J lost 9 bases. The CDR3 runs to 15 residues. Germline-derived CDR1 and CDR2 are SGHNT and YYREEE (reference sequence). The CDR3 bases are TGTGCCAGCAGCCCTACCCGACAGGGAGGTTCACCCCTCCACTTT. Residues: CASSPTRQGGSPLHF.

V gene TRBV4-1 combines with J gene TRBJ1-2, with D perhaps TRBD1 (6 bases). V shed 1 base and J shed 7 bases, with 16 bases lying between them. The germline V gene has CDR1 MGHRA and CDR2 YSYEKL. This CDR3 is built from 15 residues. CDR3 amino acids: CASSQVGGRAVGYTF. CDR3 sequence (DNA): TGCGCCAGCAGCCAAGTCGGGGGGCGGGCGGTTGGCTACACCTTC.

The V call is TRBV7-2, the J call TRBJ2-2; 14 nucleotides line up with TRBD2. The ends lost 5 bases at V and 4 bases at J; junction bases unmatched: 12. Germline V gives CDR1 SGHTA, CDR2 FQGNSA. The CDR3 sequence is 19 residues long. CDR3 sequence reads: CASSPGTSGSKGPTGELFF. For the CDR3, the DNA is TGTGCCAGCAGCCCAGGGACTAGCGGGAGTAAGGGTCCCACCGGGGAGCTGTTTTTT.

The gene calls are TRBV7-2 and TRBJ2-1, with TRBD2 as a possible D gene (5 bases). CDR1 and CDR2 (germline): SGHTA, FQGNSA. The CDR3 length is 16 residues. V shed 6 bases and J shed 4 bases, with 19 bases lying between them. CDR3 protein: CASSPNSGNLYNEQFF. DNA of the CDR3: TGTGCCAGCAGTCCAAACAGCGGAAACTTATACAATGAGCAGTTCTTC.

V usage is TRBV6-2 or TRBV6-3 and J usage is TRBJ1-1, with D perhaps matching TRBD1 (5 bases). There are 14 residues in the CDR3. Germline V gene lookup returns CDR1 MNHEY and CDR2 SVGEGT. V shed 4 bases and J shed 3 bases, with 12 bases lying between them. The CDR3 DNA is TGTGCCAGCAGTTTCCAGCTGGGGGACACTGAAGCTTTCTTT. It yields the protein CASSFQLGDTEAFF.

The rearrangement uses TRBV1 and TRBJ2-5; the table's D call, TRBD2, was not checked against the DNA. TRBV1 is noted as a pseudogene. The CDR3 spans 19 residues. The CDR3 here is CTSSQDPGRARGVGETQYF. The CDR3 nucleotides read TGCACCAGCAGCCAAGATCCTGGGAGGGCGCGCGGGGTTGGGGAGACCCAGTACTTC.

V is TRBV7-2 and J is TRBJ2-2, with a possible D match to TRBD2 (5 bases). The V gene's germline CDR1 is SGHTA and CDR2 FQGNSA. The V end was cut by 5 bases, the J end by 2 bases, with 15 bases between. The CDR3 runs 16 residues. The CDR3 sequence: CASSPRRRSNTGELFF. CDR3 DNA: TGTGCCAGCAGCCCCCGAAGGAGGTCTAACACCGGGGAGCTGTTTTTT.

Only one count was recorded for this clone. The chain carries TRBV5-4 and TRBJ2-3; 10 nucleotides line up with TRBD2. Losses at the gene ends were 2 bases for V and 8 bases for J; bases not matched to a gene: 5. The CDR3 sequence is 14 residues long. Germline CDR1 SGHNT, CDR2 YYREEE (reference sequence). CDR3 DNA sequence: TGTGCCAGCAGCTTATCACTAGCGGGAAGTACGCAGTATTTT. It yields the protein CASSLSLAGSTQYF.

The chain is built from TRBV7-2 and TRBJ1-1; unclear D gene. The CDR3 is 15 amino acids. The germline V gene has CDR1 SGHTA and CDR2 FQGNSA. V lost 1 base to trimming and J lost 1 base, with 10 bases between them. CDR3 loop: CASSLVGRANTEAFF. The CDR3 DNA sequence: TGTGCCAGCAGCTTAGTAGGGCGAGCGAACACTGAAGCTTTCTTT.

The V call is TRBV9, the J call TRBJ1-1; TRBD1 might be the D (6 bases). The CDR3 is 17 residues long. Germline V gene data show CDR1 as SGDLS and CDR2 as YYNGEE. With 2 bases removed from V and 0 bases from J, the gap between germline ends came to 17 bases. The CDR3 DNA sequence: TGTGCCAGCAGCGTGGGTTCCGGGACATTTATGAACACTGAAGCTTTCTTT. Translated: CASSVGSGTFMNTEAFF.

The chain is built from TRBV6-6 and TRBJ2-7, with 9 bases identical to TRBD1. This CDR3 spans 15 amino acids. The germline V gene encodes CDR1 MNHNY and CDR2 SVGAGI (reference sequence). V dropped 6 bases and J dropped 3; count of bases not matched to a gene: 9. The CDR3 protein is CASRRDREAYYEQYF. The CDR3 DNA reads as TGTGCCAGCAGGAGGGACAGGGAAGCGTACTACGAGCAGTACTTC.

With respect to this clone: Different DNA sequences within this sample yield the same CDR3. The V call is TRBV19, the J call TRBJ1-5, with a possible D match to TRBD1 (5 bases). CDR1 and CDR2 (germline): LNHDA, SQIVND (reference sequence). V was clipped by 1 base and J by 2 bases, with 9 bases between them. This CDR3 is 15 amino acids long. The CDR3 protein is CASSIGGGGNQPQHF. In DNA form, the CDR3 reads TGTGCCAGTAGTATAGGTGGGGGGGGCAATCAGCCCCAGCATTTT.

The chain recombines TRBV10-3 with TRBJ2-7; 7 positions agree with TRBD2. V gave up 11 bases and J gave up 4 bases; unmatched junction bases: 8. The germline gives CDR1 ENHRY, CDR2 SYGVKD. The CDR3 spans 12 residues. This CDR3 reads CAGGERGYEQYF. CDR3 in DNA: TGTGCCGGCGGAGAGCGGGGATACGAGCAGTACTTC.

This clone was detected only a few times. The rearrangement joins TRBV19 to TRBJ2-6; no firm D call. The germline V and J ends were trimmed by 3 bases and 2 bases, with 5 bases remaining between them. The CDR3 spans 14 residues. Germline lookup yields CDR1 LNHDA and CDR2 SQIVND (reference sequence). The CDR3 DNA follows: TGTGCCAGTAGTATGTGGGCTGGGGCCAACGTCCTGACTTTC. Translated, it gives CASSMWAGANVLTF.

This clone showed up just once. The gene calls are TRBV7-9 and TRBJ2-7; D possibly corresponds to TRBD2 (6 bases). In germline, CDR1 is SEHNR, CDR2 FQNEAQ (reference sequence). The CDR3 runs to 13 residues. Deletions cut 8 bases from V and 2 bases from J, with 13 bases between. The CDR3 sequence is CASGGERPYEQYF. CDR3 nucleotides: TGTGCCAGCGGCGGGGAGCGTCCCTACGAGCAGTACTTC. The entire variable domain, with the rest obtained from reference TRBV7-9 and TRBJ2-7, is as follows: DTGVSQNPRHKITKRGQNVTFRCDPISEHNRLYWYRQTLGQGPEFLTYFQNEAQLEKSRLLSDRFSAERPKGSFSTLEIQRTEQGDSAMYLCASGGERPYEQYFGPGTRLTVT.

The rearrangement joins TRBV28 to TRBJ1-3; D is ambiguous. In germline, CDR1 is MDHEN, CDR2 SYDVKM. The CDR3 has 16 residues. V lost 6 bases, J lost 3 bases, and 18 bases lay in between. CDR3 region: CASRKDPFLFGNTIYF. DNA of the CDR3: TGTGCCAGCAGGAAAGACCCTTTCCTTTTTGGAAACACCATATATTTT.